Shown below are 30 T cell receptor beta chains from a single sample sequenced in a study of prognosis after radiotherapy for stage I lung cancer. TCR beta CDR3 amplification from genomic DNA was performed by two-round multiplex PCR. Specific primers for each TRBV and TRBJ gene were what first-round PCR used. TCRdb re-analysed the multiplex PCR reads in MiXCR, keeping a single row per CDR3 protein. The data hold around 30,000 distinct CDR3 sequences, with 30% to 40% observed a single time. The sequenced sample was PBMCs, obtained before or after stereotactic body radiation therapy (not recorded which). These receptors originate from a donor aged 50 or older with non-small cell lung cancer.

This clonotype is labeled as medium-sized (0.01 to 0.1%). The V call is TRBV20-1, the J call TRBJ2-7, with 11 nucleotides matching TRBD2. Germline V gene data show CDR1 as DFQATT and CDR2 as SNEGSKA (reference sequence). J was trimmed by 2 bases and V by 5 bases; bases with no gene match: 8. The CDR3 is made up of 15 amino acids. The DNA of the CDR3 is TGCAGTGCTGAAACCCTTAGCGGGAGGGCCTACGAGCAGTACTTC. Its translation: CSAETLSGRAYEQYF.

The chain combines TRBV20-1 with TRBJ2-1; 13 positions match TRBD2. This CDR3 has 14 amino acids. V shed 3 bases and J 7 bases; nucleotides not matched to a gene: 3. Germline V gives CDR1 DFQATT, CDR2 SNEGSKA (reference sequence). Here the CDR3 DNA reads TGCAGTGCTAGTACTAGCGGGGGGGGTAATGAGCAGTTCTTC. Protein product: CSASTSGGGNEQFF.

This clonotype was counted many times. The chain has TRBV3-1 and TRBJ2-5; 8 nucleotides match TRBD2. Germline assignment: CDR1 LGHDT and CDR2 YNNKEL (reference sequence). With 3 bases clipped from V and 2 bases from J, the junction kept 5 bases outside the gene matches. The CDR3 sequence is 15 residues long. CDR3 region: CASSQGASGQETQYF. The CDR3, as DNA: TGTGCCAGCAGCCAGGGGGCTAGCGGGCAAGAGACCCAGTACTTC.

On this clonotype: Germline and junction disagree at one end, which may indicate a read error. The chain employs TRBV6-9 and TRBJ2-7; D gene unclear. Germline V lookup: CDR1 MNHGY, CDR2 SVAAGI. CDR3 length equals 14 residues. The CDR3 DNA follows: TGTGCCAGCAGTTACACCTTGAGAGACCACGAGGAGTACTTC. Translation gives CASSYTLRDHEEYF.

On this clonotype itself: Given a far larger clone just one base away, this is likely a sequencing read error. The chain recombines TRBV6-2 or TRBV6-3 with TRBJ1-3, with D perhaps matching TRBD1 (5 bases). The CDR3 is made up of 12 amino acids. Germline V gene lookup returns CDR1 MNHEY and CDR2 SVGEGT. Deletions cut 9 bases from V and 2 bases from J, with 8 bases between. This CDR3 reads CARSDTGNTIYF. The CDR3 DNA is TGTGCCAGATCGGACACTGGAAACACCATATATTTT.

This clonotype was picked up many times. This rearrangement joins TRBV3-1 to TRBJ2-5; TRBD2 is a possible D gene (6 bases). Germline V gene data show CDR1 as LGHDT and CDR2 as YNNKEL (reference sequence). The CDR3 covers 14 residues. Trimming cost V 1 base and J 5 bases, with 11 bases left between them. CDR3 sequence (DNA): TGTGCCAGCAGCCAAGGGCTAGCGAGGGAGACCCAGTACTTC. It encodes CASSQGLARETQYF.

This clonotype occurred many times. The chain links TRBV29-1 to TRBJ2-2; tentatively, D is TRBD2 (6 bases). The V end lost 4 bases, the J end lost 6 bases, and 12 bases lay between the germline ends. CDR3 length: 13 residues. CDR1 is SQVTM, CDR2 ANQGSEA, per germline. The CDR3 loop reads CSVVWGVPGELFF. The CDR3 nucleotides read TGCAGCGTTGTTTGGGGGGTTCCCGGGGAGCTGTTTTTT.

Concerning this clonotype: A read error may account for a junction end that differs from germline. The J gene is TRBJ2-3, the V gene TRBV12-3 or TRBV12-4; 7 bases map to TRBD1. The CDR3 is 15 amino acids. As DNA, the CDR3 is TGTGCCAGCAGTTCGACAGGGAGTGGCACACATACTCAGTATTTT. Protein product: CASSSTGSGTHTQYF.

Many counts were recorded for this clonotype. The chain recombines TRBV10-3 with TRBJ2-7; D remains unclear. The CDR3 consists of 15 residues. Trimming left V 10 bases short and J 2 bases short, with 21 bases between. The germline V gene has CDR1 ENHRY and CDR2 SYGVKD. CDR3 in amino acids: CATLSPWPPPYEQYF. The CDR3 coding sequence is TGTGCCACCCTCTCCCCGTGGCCCCCACCCTACGAGCAGTACTTC.

In its sample, this clonotype was seen many times. The genes are TRBV19 and TRBJ1-1; D is ambiguous. Trimming cost V 2 bases and J 0 bases, with 4 bases left between them. This CDR3 is built from 13 residues. Germline lookup yields CDR1 LNHDA and CDR2 SQIVND (reference sequence). The CDR3 coding sequence is TGTGCCAGTAGTATAACTATGAACACTGAAGCTTTCTTT. It yields the protein CASSITMNTEAFF.

The V gene is TRBV12-3 or TRBV12-4, the J gene TRBJ1-3; D remains ambiguous. V lost 3 bases and J 4 bases, leaving 1 base between the germline ends. The CDR3 is 11 amino acids. The CDR3 bases are TGTGCCAGCAGTTTCGGAAACACCATATATTTT. It yields the protein CASSFGNTIYF.

This clonotype was seen many times. The chain couples TRBV19 to TRBJ2-1; TRBD2 matches at 9 bases. Germline-derived CDR1 and CDR2 are LNHDA and SQIVND (reference sequence). The CDR3 has 15 residues. J gave up 3 bases and V 9 bases, and 9 bases lay outside the gene matches. Written as DNA, the CDR3 is TGTGCCAGCAGAGGGGTAGCGGGAGACTACAATGAGCAGTTCTTC. It yields the protein CASRGVAGDYNEQFF. The whole variable domain, remainder taken from reference TRBV19 and TRBJ2-1, is DGGITQSPKYLFRKEGQNVTLSCEQNLNHDAMYWYRQDPGQGLRLIYYSQIVNDFQKGDIAEGYSVSREKKESFPLTVTSAQKNPTAFYLCASRGVAGDYNEQFFGPGTRLTVL.

This clonotype was seen a single time. The chain joins TRBV28 to TRBJ2-3; maybe TRBD2 (6 bases). Looked up from germline, CDR1 is MDHEN and CDR2 is SYDVKM. This CDR3 has 19 residues. Trimming took off 5 bases at V and 1 base at J, with 25 bases between the two ends. The CDR3 DNA is TGTGCCAGCAGTACCCGGACTATCGGGAGTGCCCAGGGCACAGATACGCAGTATTTT. Residues: CASSTRTIGSAQGTDTQYF.

Concerning this clonotype: A read error may produce the germline difference seen at one junction end. The chain links TRBV6-1 to TRBJ1-6; possibly TRBD1 for D (5 bases). Germline CDR1 MNHNS, CDR2 SASEGT. CDR3 length: 14 residues. The chain's CDR3 is CARRPQGFNSPLHF. DNA for the CDR3: TGTGCCAGAAGGCCCCAGGGTTTCAATTCACCACTCCACTTT.

The sample holds many counts of this clonotype. This chain uses TRBV20-1 with TRBJ2-7, with 7 nucleotides matching TRBD2. Germline CDR1 DFQATT, CDR2 SNEGSKA (reference sequence). The CDR3 is made up of 11 amino acids. J lost 4 bases, V lost 3 bases, and 0 bases had no gene match. This chain's CDR3 is CSARREYEQYF. CDR3 bases: TGCAGTGCTAGGCGGGAGTACGAGCAGTACTTC.

This clonotype was counted ten times or more. The V gene is TRBV6-5, the J gene TRBJ1-5; D unresolved. The CDR3 covers 18 residues. Trimming removed 4 bases from V and 1 base from J, with 20 bases in between. Germline V CDR1 and CDR2: MNHEY, SVGAGI. The CDR3 loop is CASSFLSPASRSNQPQHF. CDR3 sequence (DNA): TGTGCCAGCAGTTTCCTCTCTCCGGCCAGCAGGAGCAATCAGCCCCAGCATTTT.

This clonotype was found many times. The CDR3 bases are TGTGCCAGCAGCGTAGCCTTATTAAACCCTACCAGGGAACTGCGAGAAAAACTGTTTTTT. As protein: CASSVALLNPTRELREKLFF. The rearrangement joins TRBV9 to TRBJ1-4; perhaps TRBD1 as D (5 bases). The CDR3 totals 20 residues. Looked up from germline, CDR1 is SGDLS and CDR2 is YYNGEE. The V and J ends lost 0 bases and 8 bases respectively, with 29 bases between them.

This clonotype was seen only a few times. The V and J genes are TRBV5-4 and TRBJ1-4; TRBD1 might be the D (5 bases). Germline CDR1 reads SGHNT; CDR2 reads YYREEE (reference sequence). The V end was cut by 4 bases, the J end by 0 bases, with 7 bases between. The CDR3 covers 14 residues. The chain's CDR3 is CASSDSATNEKLFF. Here the CDR3 DNA reads TGTGCCAGCAGCGACAGCGCAACTAATGAAAAACTGTTTTTT.

In the case of this clonotype: A much larger clone lies a single base off, so this may be a read error. The chain is built from TRBV29-1 and TRBJ1-1; D is ambiguous. There are 12 residues in the CDR3. In germline, CDR1 is SQVTM, CDR2 ANQGSEA. The CDR3 spells CSVVLTNTESFF. As DNA, the CDR3 is TGCAGCGTTGTATTGACCAACACTGAATCTTTCTTT.

In regard to this clonotype: One base away lies a much larger clone, so this may be a sequencing read error. The chain links TRBV29-1 to TRBJ1-2, with 8 nucleotides matching TRBD1. The CDR3 is 16 residues long. CDR1 is SQVTM and CDR2 is ANQGSEA in the germline V gene. The DNA for the CDR3 is TGCAGCGATGAAGGGGTGGACAGGGCACTTACGTATGGCTACACCTTC. Amino acids: CSDEGVDRALTYGYTF.

This clonotype was recorded many times. V gene TRBV4-1 combines with J gene TRBJ2-7; 9 bases are a match to TRBD2. V lost 5 bases, J lost 4 bases, and 6 bases stayed unmatched. Germline V lookup: CDR1 MGHRA, CDR2 YSYEKL. This CDR3 contains 14 residues. CDR3 bases: TGCGCCAGCAGCTGGGCTAGCGGGACTTACGAGCAGTACTTC. Translation: CASSWASGTYEQYF.

This clonotype was observed a few times. This may arise from a read error, as a much more abundant clone is one base away. This chain joins TRBV7-9 and TRBJ2-1; 8 nucleotides align to TRBD2. The CDR3 consists of 15 residues. The germline gives CDR1 SEHNR, CDR2 FQNEAQ (reference sequence). As DNA, the CDR3 is TGTGCCAGCAGTTCTCAGCCGGGACTAGGAAATGAGCAGCTCTTC. As protein: CASSSQPGLGNEQLF. Full variable domain (outside the CDR3, taken from reference TRBV7-9 and TRBJ2-1): DTGVSQNPRHKITKRGQNVTFRCDPISEHNRLYWYRQTLGQGPEFLTYFQNEAQLEKSRLLSDRFSAERPKGSFSTLEIQRTEQGDSAMYLCASSSQPGLGNEQLFGPGTRLTVL.

Regarding this clonotype: A read error is the likely source, as a far larger clone sits one nucleotide away. CDR3 DNA sequence: TGTGCCAGCAGCCTATGGACTGACAATTCACCCCTCAACTTT. It yields the protein CASSLWTDNSPLNF. The chain recombines TRBV5-1 with TRBJ1-6; D gene ambiguous. CDR3 length: 14 amino acids. CDR1 and CDR2 from the germline V gene are SGHRS and YFSETQ.

This clonotype appeared many times. The chain combines TRBV6-4 with TRBJ2-2, with a possible D match to TRBD2 (6 bases). The CDR3 extends over 14 amino acids. V dropped 6 bases and J dropped 5 bases, with 13 bases sitting between them. Looked up from germline, CDR1 is MRHNA and CDR2 is SNTAGT. This CDR3 reads CASRRDSGTGELFF. Here the CDR3 DNA reads TGTGCCAGCAGACGGGACTCTGGGACCGGGGAGCTGTTTTTT.

A few counts support this clonotype. The rearrangement joins TRBV29-1 to TRBJ1-1, with a tentative D call TRBD1 (5 bases). The length of the CDR3 is 16 residues. The germline V gene has CDR1 SQVTM and CDR2 ANQGSEA. The germline V and J ends were trimmed by 1 base and 3 bases, with 18 bases remaining between them. The CDR3 DNA is TGCAGCGTTGAAGCCCCGGGGGGTGAAGGGCACACTGAAGCTTTCTTT. This codes for CSVEAPGGEGHTEAFF.

This clonotype has ten or more counts. The chain couples TRBV2 to TRBJ1-1; D uncertain. The CDR3 is 15 amino acids. Per the germline V gene, CDR1 is SNHLY and CDR2 is FYNNEI. Trimming took off 2 bases at V and 0 bases at J, with 10 bases between the two ends. The CDR3 region is CASSERAGVNTEAFF. In DNA form, the CDR3 reads TGTGCCAGCAGTGAACGGGCTGGGGTGAACACTGAAGCTTTCTTT.

A remark on this clonotype: A read error is likely, as this CDR3 ends without the conserved phenylalanine or tryptophan. The CDR3 DNA sequence: TGTGCCAGCGGCCAATGCCGGGATGGGGCCCTCCACTAT. It encodes CASGQCRDGALHY. V and J are TRBV6-1 and TRBJ1-6; D gene unclear. The CDR3 consists of 13 residues. V lost 8 bases to trimming and J lost 14 bases, with 19 bases between them. Germline assignment: CDR1 MNHNS and CDR2 SASEGT.

This clonotype was seen ten or more times. This chain connects TRBV7-9 to TRBJ1-4; D might be TRBD1 (6 bases). The CDR3 extends over 20 amino acids. Germline V gives CDR1 SEHNR, CDR2 FQNEAQ (reference sequence). Trimming shortened V by 3 bases and J by 5 bases, and 28 bases separated the two germline ends. The CDR3, as DNA: TGTGCCAGCAGCTTCAGCGCTCTGGGTGGGGGCCAGGGTTTAAATGAAAAACTGTTTTTT. Translation gives CASSFSALGGGQGLNEKLFF.

This chain joins TRBV6-2 or TRBV6-3 and TRBJ2-7, with D unclear. The CDR3 is made up of 14 amino acids. Trimming took off 6 bases at V and 4 bases at J, with 16 bases between the two ends. Germline V lookup: CDR1 MNHEY, CDR2 SVGEGT. The CDR3 sequence: CASRIGSEGYEQYF. The DNA of the CDR3 is TGTGCCAGCAGGATCGGGTCGGAAGGATACGAGCAGTACTTC.

A remark on this clonotype: A junction end diverges from the germline sequence, so it may reflect a read error. The J gene is TRBJ1-5, the V gene TRBV20-1, with D hard to call. Germline V gene lookup returns CDR1 DFQATT and CDR2 SNEGSKA (reference sequence). This CDR3 region has 14 residues. In DNA form, the CDR3 reads TGCAGTGCTAGTATGGGTCTCACGCTCCAGCCCCTGCATTTT. Amino acid sequence: CSASMGLTLQPLHF.